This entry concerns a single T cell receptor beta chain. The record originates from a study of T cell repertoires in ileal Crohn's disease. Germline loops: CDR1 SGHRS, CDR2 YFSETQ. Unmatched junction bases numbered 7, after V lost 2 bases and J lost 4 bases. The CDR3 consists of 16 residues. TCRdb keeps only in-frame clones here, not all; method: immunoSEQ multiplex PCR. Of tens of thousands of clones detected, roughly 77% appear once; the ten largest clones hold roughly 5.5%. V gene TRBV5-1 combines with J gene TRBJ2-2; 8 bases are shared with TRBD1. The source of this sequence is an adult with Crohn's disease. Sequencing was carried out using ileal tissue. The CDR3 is CASSFQGARSTGELFF. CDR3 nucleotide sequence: TGCGCCAGCAGCTTCCAGGGGGCGCGGAGCACCGGGGAGCTGTTTTTT.